Listed below are T cell receptor beta chains from one sample, sequenced in a study of identical twins. TCRdb reanalysed the 5' RACE reads using MiXCR and keeps one entry per CDR3 protein. The sample includes approximately 680,000 distinct CDR3 sequences, under 8.5% seen only once; the top ten take approximately 1.5%. The same sample was also used in a study of yellow fever vaccine responses in identical twins.

Sequenced: PBMCs. The source is a woman aged 18-29 years in good health. The CDR3 runs from the conserved cysteine through the conserved F or W. D genes are given only for firm matches. Rows give clone size only sometimes, using once, few, many, or a class for an expanded clone.

v_gene	d_gene	abundance	j_gene	CDR3aa	CDR3nt
TRBV5-1	TRBD1	-	TRBJ2-7	CASSSAGTASYEQYF	TGCGCCAGCAGCTCCGCCGGGACAGCCTCCTACGAGCAGTACTTC
TRBV12-3/TRBV12-4	TRBD1	few	TRBJ1-6	CASSLGTVLSPLHF	TGTGCCAGCAGTCTGGGGACAGTCCTCTCACCCCTCCACTTT
TRBV11-2	-	-	TRBJ2-7	CASSAYEQYF	TGTGCCAGCAGCGCTTACGAGCAGTACTTC
TRBV27	TRBD2	-	TRBJ2-3	CASRASGGPTDTQYF	TGTGCCAGCAGGGCTAGCGGGGGCCCGACAGATACGCAGTATTTT
TRBV12-3/TRBV12-4	-	-	TRBJ1-5	CASSTTDTSNQPQHF	TGTGCCAGCAGTACCACGGACACTAGCAATCAGCCCCAGCATTTT
TRBV4-2	-	many	TRBJ1-3	CASSQGTGSGNTIYF	TGTGCCAGCAGCCAAGGGACCGGCTCTGGAAACACCATATATTTT
TRBV20-1	TRBD2	-	TRBJ2-2	CSARPASGGANTGELFF	TGCAGTGCTAGACCAGCTAGCGGGGGGGCCAACACCGGGGAGCTGTTTTTT
TRBV5-6	TRBD1	many	TRBJ1-1	CASSLAYRGRGTEAFF	TGTGCCAGCAGCTTGGCCTACAGGGGTCGGGGCACTGAAGCTTTCTTT
TRBV14	TRBD1	-	TRBJ2-1	CASSQRDRGNNEQFF	TGTGCCAGCAGCCAACGGGACAGGGGGAATAATGAGCAGTTCTTC
TRBV20-1	TRBD2	many	TRBJ2-3	CSTTWTSGTSRGTDTQYF	TGCAGTACGACTTGGACTAGCGGGACCTCCCGCGGCACAGATACGCAGTATTTT
TRBV6-5	TRBD1	few	TRBJ2-1	CASSYSRRQGLPNEQFF	TGTGCCAGCAGTTACTCGAGGAGACAGGGGCTCCCCAATGAGCAGTTCTTC
TRBV5-1	-	few	TRBJ2-5	CASSLVGGGEKTQYF	TGCGCCAGCAGCTTGGTCGGAGGGGGCGAGAAGACCCAGTACTTC
TRBV12-3/TRBV12-4	-	few	TRBJ1-3	CASRTRASGNTIYF	TGTGCCAGCAGGACCAGGGCGTCGGGAAACACCATATATTTT
TRBV2	TRBD2	few	TRBJ2-2	CASSVNGRRTGELFF	TGTGCCAGCAGTGTTAACGGGAGGAGGACCGGGGAGCTGTTTTTT
TRBV5-1	-	many	TRBJ1-1	CASHPFPRESGTEAFF	TGCGCCAGCCACCCTTTTCCTAGGGAAAGTGGCACTGAAGCTTTCTTT
TRBV3-1	-	few	TRBJ2-3	CASSQDGGNTDTQYF	TGTGCCAGCAGCCAAGACGGAGGAAACACAGATACGCAGTATTTT
TRBV12-3/TRBV12-4	-	many	TRBJ2-1	CASSLLRADEQFF	TGTGCCAGCAGTTTGCTGAGAGCGGATGAGCAGTTCTTC
TRBV11-2	-	-	TRBJ2-3	CASSLSRVNGDTQYF	TGTGCCAGCAGCTTATCCAGGGTCAACGGGGATACGCAGTATTTT